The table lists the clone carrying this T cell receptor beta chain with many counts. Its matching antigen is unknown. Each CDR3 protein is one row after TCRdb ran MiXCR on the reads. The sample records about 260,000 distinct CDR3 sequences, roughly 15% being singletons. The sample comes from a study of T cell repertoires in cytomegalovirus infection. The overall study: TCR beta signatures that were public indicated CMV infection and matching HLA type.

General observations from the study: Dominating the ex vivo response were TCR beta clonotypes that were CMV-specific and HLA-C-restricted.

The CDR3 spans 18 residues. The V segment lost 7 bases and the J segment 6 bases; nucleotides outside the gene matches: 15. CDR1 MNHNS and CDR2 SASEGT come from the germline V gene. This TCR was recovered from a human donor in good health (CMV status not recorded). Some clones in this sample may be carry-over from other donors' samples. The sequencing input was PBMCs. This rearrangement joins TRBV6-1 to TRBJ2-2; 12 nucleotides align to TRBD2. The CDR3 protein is CASNEIRATSGRSGELFF. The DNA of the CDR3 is TGTGCCAGCAATGAGATCAGGGCCACTAGCGGGAGGTCCGGGGAGCTGTTTTTT.